This T cell receptor (beta chain) was observed in a study of response to subunit inactivated influenza vaccine. TCRdb fed the RT-PCR reads into MiXCR, producing one record per CDR3 protein. The sample shows a few hundred thousand distinct CDR3 sequences, approximately 10% of them seen only once. This CDR3 has 19 amino acids. The junction had 17 bases not matched to a gene; V was cut back by 4 bases and J by 6 bases. In germline, CDR1 is MDHEN, CDR2 SYDVKM. This sample was shared with a second study, whose subject was T cells expressing NK-cell markers. That investigation notes: With UMIs, 5'RACE template switching was used to make TCR beta cDNA. The study sequenced eight donors, seven HCMV-seropositive and one seronegative.

Sample: PBMCs from blood, taken on the day of vaccination. The V call is TRBV28, the J call TRBJ2-7; 14 bases are a match to TRBD2. The clonotype comes from a man aged 50 to 59 who received an inactivated influenza vaccine. The CDR3 coding sequence is TGTGCCAGCAGTTGGGGACAGGGGCCTGGGACTAGCGGGAGAGGCGAGCAGTACTTC. It encodes CASSWGQGPGTSGRGEQYF.